This section outlines one TCR beta chain sequence together with its context. This specimen comes from a study of blood T cell repertoires in COVID-19. Turning to the study itself: The United States, Italy and Spain were the sources of the acute and convalescent COVID-19 samples. Sources were T cells, B-cell-depleted T cells, or PBMCs; the material itself was cDNA or gDNA.

With 5 bases removed from V and 3 bases from J, the gap between germline ends came to 7 bases. Germline V gene sequence: CDR1 KGHSH, CDR2 LQKENI. There are 13 residues in the CDR3. In the study's own analysis: Using reference gene primer amplification, nucleated cell counts were estimated. TCRdb's table, derived via immunoSEQ multiplex PCR, lists solely in-frame clones and lacks some. That table is the source of V, J and clone size, and D and trimming were worked out from the DNA. The sample records 46,000 or so clones, around nine tenths being singletons. J is TRBJ2-2 and V is TRBV18, with D hard to call. This clonotype was obtained from a man aged 55 to 70 with active or convalescent COVID-19. Specimen: peripheral blood. CDR3 amino acids: CASSREDTGELFF. DNA of the CDR3: TGTGCCAGCTCAAGAGAGGACACCGGGGAGCTGTTTTTT.